These 17 T cell receptor beta chains came from one sample sequenced in a study of blood T cell repertoires in COVID-19. TCRdb's copy holds only in-frame clones and misses some; the assay was immunoSEQ multiplex PCR. The repertoire holds a few hundred thousand clones, with approximately 87% as singletons. Sequencing was carried out using PBMCs or T cells enriched from blood (not recorded which). The receptors derive from a woman aged 45-59 years who had recovered from COVID-19.

This chain connects TRBV10-1 to TRBJ1-5; no firm D call. Germline lookup yields CDR1 WNHNN and CDR2 SYGVQD (reference sequence). Deletions cut 7 bases from V and 0 bases from J, with 25 bases between. The CDR3 covers 19 residues. CDR3 nucleotides: TGCGCCAGCATAGGTCTGTTCGGGAATCGTAAGAATAGCAATCAGCCCCAGCATTTT. It is translated as CASIGLFGNRKNSNQPQHF.

This clone was counted between two and nine times. This chain joins TRBV4-3 and TRBJ1-2; 8 bases agree with TRBD1. The CDR3 has 14 amino acids. V was clipped by 4 bases and J by 4 bases; unmatched bases: 5. Germline assignment: CDR1 LGHNA and CDR2 YSLEER. CDR3 protein: CASSPGQGGYGYTF. The CDR3 DNA reads TGCGCCAGCAGCCCTGGACAGGGCGGCTATGGCTACACCTTC.

The chain combines TRBV27 with TRBJ1-2; D is possibly TRBD1 (5 bases). Between the trimmed V and J ends, which lost 6 bases and 0 bases, there was a span of 11 bases. Per germline, CDR1 MNHEY and CDR2 SMNVEV (reference sequence). CDR3 size: 14 residues. The CDR3 DNA reads as TGTGCCAGCAGCTCAGGGCTAACTAACTATGGCTACACCTTC. It yields the protein CASSSGLTNYGYTF.

The chain links TRBV19 to TRBJ2-7; 11 bases align to TRBD1. Germline CDR1 and CDR2: LNHDA and SQIVND (reference sequence). V was clipped by 6 bases and J by 9 bases; unmatched bases: 16. This CDR3 is built from 16 residues. CDR3 DNA: TGTGCCAGTAGCATCCCAGGGACAGGGGGGGAACTGCGGCAGTACTTC. Its protein product is CASSIPGTGGELRQYF.

This chain uses TRBV2 with TRBJ1-2; the D gene is possibly TRBD1 (6 bases). This CDR3 is 16 amino acids long. With 6 bases removed from V and 2 bases from J, the gap between germline ends came to 19 bases. Germline loops: CDR1 SNHLY, CDR2 FYNNEI. The CDR3: CASSRDTPERNYGYTF. DNA of the CDR3: TGTGCCAGCAGCCGGGACACCCCAGAGAGGAACTATGGCTACACCTTC.

This chain connects TRBV19 to TRBJ1-2; 7 bases line up with TRBD1. Germline assignment: CDR1 LNHDA and CDR2 SQIVND (reference sequence). The CDR3 is made up of 13 amino acids. The ends lost 7 bases at V and 2 bases at J; junction bases unmatched: 4. CDR3 DNA sequence: TGTGCCAGTATCTCGGGACAGAACTATGGCTACACCTTC. This codes for CASISGQNYGYTF.

V gene TRBV7-9 combines with J gene TRBJ1-3; D unclear. Germline loops: CDR1 SEHNR, CDR2 FQNEAQ (reference sequence). This CDR3 is 13 amino acids long. The V and J ends lost 7 bases and 2 bases respectively, with 9 bases between them. The CDR3 region is CASTPEAGNTIYF. The DNA of the CDR3 is TGTGCCAGCACTCCAGAGGCTGGAAACACCATATATTTT.

The V and J genes are TRBV10-2 and TRBJ2-5; D not resolved. Trimming pared 0 bases from V and 10 bases from J, leaving 9 bases between. CDR1 and CDR2 from the germline V gene are WSHSY and SAAADI. CDR3 length: 12 amino acids. CDR3 amino acids: CASSESSVVQYF. The CDR3 DNA is TGCGCCAGCAGTGAGTCGTCTGTTGTCCAGTACTTC.

This chain joins TRBV7-6 and TRBJ2-1; no definite D call. The CDR3 consists of 11 residues. V lost 5 bases, J lost 8 bases, and 7 bases lay in between. Germline assignment: CDR1 SGHVS and CDR2 FNYEAQ. The CDR3: CASSIGYEQFF. CDR3 nucleotides: TGTGCCAGCAGCATCGGGTATGAGCAGTTCTTC.

In its sample, this clone was seen a few times. The chain joins TRBV19 to TRBJ2-2; tentative D call: TRBD2 (6 bases). This CDR3 region has 16 residues. The V gene lost 4 bases and the J gene lost 2 bases, with 14 bases spanning the gap. Germline lookup yields CDR1 LNHDA and CDR2 SQIVND (reference sequence). CDR3 in DNA: TGTGCCAGTAGTACCTCCCCGGGACTCAACACCGGGGAGCTGTTTTTT. Its protein product is CASSTSPGLNTGELFF. Drawing the rest from reference TRBV19 and TRBJ2-2, the complete variable domain is DGGITQSPKYLFRKEGQNVTLSCEQNLNHDAMYWYRQDPGQGLRLIYYSQIVNDFQKGDIAEGYSVSREKKESFPLTVTSAQKNPTAFYLCASSTSPGLNTGELFFGEGSRLTVL.

The chain is built from TRBV7-9 and TRBJ2-1; 10 bases align to TRBD1. Germline V gene sequence: CDR1 SEHNR, CDR2 FQNEAQ (reference sequence). The junction had 9 bases not matched to a gene; V was cut back by 5 bases and J by 8 bases. The CDR3 length is 15 residues. The CDR3 protein is CASSTQADRGHEQFF. The CDR3 DNA reads as TGTGCCAGCAGCACACAGGCCGACAGGGGGCATGAGCAGTTCTTC.

This clone was observed a handful of times. The gene calls are TRBV11-1 and TRBJ2-3, with 9 bases identical to TRBD1. Per germline, CDR1 SGHAT and CDR2 FQDESV (reference sequence). CDR3 length: 15 amino acids. The J segment lost 7 bases and the V segment lost 5 bases, leaving 10 bases of the junction unmatched. The CDR3 DNA is TGTGCCAGCAGCCCCGGGACAGGGAACGAGAATACGCAGTATTTT. Its translation: CASSPGTGNENTQYF.

This clone has just a few counts. The V and J genes are TRBV5-1 and TRBJ1-2; TRBD1 matches at 7 bases. Germline CDR1 and CDR2: SGHRS and YFSETQ. CDR3 length equals 15 residues. V lost 0 bases and J lost 8; bases outside the gene matches: 10. The DNA of the CDR3 is TGCGCCAGCAGCTTGGGGGGGACAGCCCTTGGGGGCTACACCTTC. Amino acid sequence: CASSLGGTALGGYTF.

The CDR3 DNA is TGTGCCAGCAGCCAAGCCGGGACAGCCTTTGAAGCTTTCTTT. As protein: CASSQAGTAFEAFF. The genes are TRBV4-2 and TRBJ1-1; the match to TRBD1 covers 7 bases. Trimming removed 1 base from V and 7 bases from J; junction bases left unmatched: 6. CDR3 length: 14 residues. Per the germline V gene, CDR1 is LGHNA and CDR2 is YNFKEQ.

The chain joins TRBV18 to TRBJ2-7; TRBD1 agrees at 7 bases. The germline V gene has CDR1 KGHSH and CDR2 LQKENI. V shed 6 bases, J shed 2 bases, and the junction held 13 bases outside the gene matches. The CDR3 covers 16 residues. The CDR3 protein is CASSPNVGTAPYEQYF. In nucleotides, the CDR3 is TGTGCCAGCTCCCCGAACGTGGGGACAGCTCCCTACGAGCAGTACTTC.

This clone is a singleton in its sample. V and J are TRBV27 and TRBJ1-2; D might be TRBD1 (6 bases). Per germline, CDR1 MNHEY and CDR2 SMNVEV (reference sequence). The CDR3 spans 14 residues. V was trimmed by 2 bases and J by 6 bases, leaving 13 bases between them. The CDR3 nucleotides are TGTGCCAGCAGTTTAGTGTCTGGGGGCGATGGCTACACCTTC. This codes for CASSLVSGGDGYTF.

V is TRBV2 and J is TRBJ1-1; D ambiguous. V was trimmed by 1 base and J by 9 bases, leaving 6 bases between them. Germline CDR1 SNHLY, CDR2 FYNNEI. There are 11 residues in the CDR3. CDR3 DNA sequence: TGTGCCAGCAGTGAAGATAAAAAAGCTTTCTTT. It is translated as CASSEDKKAFF.